This is a list of T cell receptor beta chains from one sample in a study of blood T cell repertoires in COVID-19. This table comes from immunoSEQ multiplex PCR, and its TCRdb copy is limited to in-frame clones, with some not included. The sample carries approximately 260,000 clones, 70% to 90% recorded once. Sequenced material: PBMCs or T cells enriched from blood (not recorded which). These receptor sequences come from a woman in her forties or fifties who had been exposed to COVID-19. CDR3s include the opening cysteine and the closing phenylalanine or tryptophan. Expanded clones get a size class; other rows say once, few or many, or leave the size out.

v_call: TRBV18
j_call: TRBJ1-1
clone_size: NA
cdr3_aa: CASSPTPPRDRVNTEAFF

v_call: TRBV6-5
j_call: TRBJ2-7
clone_size: NA
cdr3_aa: CASSYSRTGSSYEQYF

v_call: TRBV28
j_call: TRBJ1-4
clone_size: NA
cdr3_aa: CASSPLTRPTNEKLFF

v_call: TRBV29-1
j_call: TRBJ1-1
clone_size: NA
cdr3_aa: CSLWGGPGYTEAFF

v_call: TRBV12-3/TRBV12-4
j_call: TRBJ1-1
clone_size: NA
cdr3_aa: CASRWRGFTEAFF

v_call: TRBV30
j_call: TRBJ1-1
clone_size: NA
cdr3_aa: CAWTGMNTEAFF

v_call: TRBV13
j_call: TRBJ2-2
clone_size: NA
cdr3_aa: CASSPRTGSNTGELFF

v_call: TRBV19
j_call: TRBJ1-1
clone_size: once
cdr3_aa: CASSLRGSAFF

v_call: TRBV5-1
j_call: TRBJ1-1
clone_size: NA
cdr3_aa: CASSLHSPNTEAFF

v_call: TRBV5-6
j_call: TRBJ1-1
clone_size: NA
cdr3_aa: CASSEDSNTEAFF

v_call: TRBV5-4
j_call: TRBJ1-2
clone_size: NA
cdr3_aa: CASGIYWDIYYGYTF

v_call: TRBV2
j_call: TRBJ1-2
clone_size: NA
cdr3_aa: CASNLGSRGDGYTF

v_call: TRBV7-8
j_call: TRBJ1-5
clone_size: NA
cdr3_aa: CASSWAAGNQPQHF

v_call: TRBV5-1
j_call: TRBJ1-1
clone_size: NA
cdr3_aa: CASSVAGGNTEAFF

v_call: TRBV7-2
j_call: TRBJ2-5
clone_size: once
cdr3_aa: CASSLDGAGGAATQYF

v_call: TRBV18
j_call: TRBJ2-2
clone_size: NA
cdr3_aa: CATKIGLASNTGELFF

v_call: TRBV5-6
j_call: TRBJ2-3
clone_size: NA
cdr3_aa: CASSWDRAADTQYF

v_call: TRBV5-1
j_call: TRBJ2-3
clone_size: NA
cdr3_aa: CASSPNPGQGMGTQYF

v_call: TRBV2
j_call: TRBJ2-1
clone_size: NA
cdr3_aa: CASRSPGSSYNEQFF

v_call: TRBV7-2
j_call: TRBJ2-1
clone_size: NA
cdr3_aa: CASSSPTGFSSYNEQFF

v_call: TRBV5-1
j_call: TRBJ2-2
clone_size: NA
cdr3_aa: CASESRNTGELFF

v_call: TRBV11-3
j_call: TRBJ2-5
clone_size: NA
cdr3_aa: CASSPGQGIQETQYF

v_call: TRBV7-8
j_call: TRBJ1-2
clone_size: NA
cdr3_aa: CASSLDLGQTNYGYTF

v_call: TRBV3-1/TRBV3-2
j_call: TRBJ1-1
clone_size: few
cdr3_aa: CASSQGNMNTEAFF

v_call: TRBV5-8
j_call: TRBJ2-7
clone_size: NA
cdr3_aa: CASSFWDRGPYEQYF

v_call: TRBV7-9
j_call: TRBJ1-1
clone_size: NA
cdr3_aa: CAGRQDEAFF

v_call: TRBV5-5
j_call: TRBJ1-4
clone_size: NA
cdr3_aa: CASSGGQGAFWTNEKLFF

v_call: TRBV5-1
j_call: TRBJ2-2
clone_size: NA
cdr3_aa: CASRAGQGHTGELFF

v_call: TRBV11-2
j_call: TRBJ2-4
clone_size: NA
cdr3_aa: CASSPNFRGSTKNIQYF

v_call: TRBV19
j_call: TRBJ1-4
clone_size: NA
cdr3_aa: CASSPRGTLNEKLFF

v_call: TRBV29-1
j_call: TRBJ2-5
clone_size: few
cdr3_aa: CSVSWTGDAGTQYF